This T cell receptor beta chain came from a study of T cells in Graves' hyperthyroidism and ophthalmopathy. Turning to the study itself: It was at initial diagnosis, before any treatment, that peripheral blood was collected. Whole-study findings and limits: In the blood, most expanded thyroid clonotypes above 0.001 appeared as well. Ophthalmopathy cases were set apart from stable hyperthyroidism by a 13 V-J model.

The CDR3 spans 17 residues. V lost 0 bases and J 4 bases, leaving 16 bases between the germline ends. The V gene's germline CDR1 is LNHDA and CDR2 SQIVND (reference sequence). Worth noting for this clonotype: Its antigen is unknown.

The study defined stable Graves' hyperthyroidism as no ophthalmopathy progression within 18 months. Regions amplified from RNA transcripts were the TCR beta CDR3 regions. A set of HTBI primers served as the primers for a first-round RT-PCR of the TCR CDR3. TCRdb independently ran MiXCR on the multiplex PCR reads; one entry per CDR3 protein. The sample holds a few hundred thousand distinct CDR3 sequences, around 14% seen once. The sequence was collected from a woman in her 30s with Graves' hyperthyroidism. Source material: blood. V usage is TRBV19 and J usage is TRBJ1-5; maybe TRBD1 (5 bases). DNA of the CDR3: TGTGCCAGTAGTATAGATGGGGAGCAGGGACGAAATCAGCCCCAGCATTTT. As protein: CASSIDGEQGRNQPQHF.